A single sample is the source of the 31 T cell receptor beta chains below, sequenced in a study of T cells in women clearing cervical HPV infection. Sequenced by immunoSEQ multiplex PCR; TCRdb stores in-frame clones only, minus some. Its listing shows 30,000 to 45,000 clones. Sequenced: blood buffy coat. These receptors came from a woman aged 18-70 years with a cervical HPV16 infection that either progressed to CIN3+ or cleared (not recorded which).

Comment on this clone: The read comes to an end 3 residues before the CDR3 does, leaving the germline J gene to fill in the end. The chain is built from TRBV2 and TRBJ1-2; D not certain. The CDR3 sequence is 10 residues long. The germline CDR1 and CDR2 sequences are SNHLY and FYNNEI. Trimming left V 7 bases short and J 7 bases short, with 7 bases between. This chain's CDR3 is CASIGAGYTF. CDR3 bases read: TGTGCCAGCATCGGTGCTGGC.

Note on this clone: Read data end 3 residues before the CDR3 end; the end is taken from the germline J gene. This chain connects TRBV10-1 to TRBJ2-1; TRBD1 might be the D (6 bases). The germline CDR1 and CDR2 sequences are WNHNN and SYGVQD (reference sequence). The CDR3 runs 14 residues. Trimming cost V 5 bases and J 3 bases, with 11 bases left between them. CDR3 protein: CASSTGSVYNEQFF. CDR3 DNA (partial): TGCGCCAGCAGTACAGGGTCAGTCTACAATGAG.

On this clone: Read coverage stops 3 residues before the CDR3 terminus; the germline J gene supplies the remainder. The V and J genes are TRBV7-9 and TRBJ2-5; D unclear. Trimming pared 2 bases from V and 0 bases from J, leaving 7 bases between. Germline V gives CDR1 SEHNR, CDR2 FQNEAQ (reference sequence). The CDR3 extends over 14 amino acids. Partial CDR3 DNA: TGTGCCAGCAGCTTACGACTTGACCAAGAGACC. Translating it yields CASSLRLDQET. The CDR3 as a whole reads CASSLRLDQETQYF.

CDR3 residues: CASSPRGDSMETQYF. Incomplete CDR3 DNA: TGTGCCAGCAGCCCTCGGGGTGACTCCATGGAGACC. This chain uses TRBV7-9 with TRBJ2-5, with D possibly being TRBD2 (5 bases). Read sequence stops 3 residues before the CDR3 end, and the germline J gene provides the missing end. Germline V gene sequence: CDR1 SEHNR, CDR2 FQNEAQ (reference sequence). The CDR3 sequence is 15 residues long. V was cut by 5 bases and J by 5 bases, with 18 bases left in between.

Notes on this clone: The sequence runs out 3 residues before the end of the CDR3; the remainder is reconstructed from the germline J gene. The gene calls are TRBV2 and TRBJ2-3; D gene uncertain. The CDR3 sequence is 13 residues long. Germline CDR1 is SNHLY and CDR2 is FYNNEI. Trimming took 9 bases from V and 6 from J, leaving 16 bases between them. CDR3 DNA (partial): TGTGCCAGGCAACAAGGGCAGACGGATACG. It codes for CARQQGQTDT. The whole CDR3 protein is CARQQGQTDTQYF. The whole variable domain, filled in from reference TRBV2 and TRBJ2-3, reads EPEVTQTPSHQVTQMGQEVILRCVPISNHLYFYWYRQILGQKVEFLVSFYNNEISEKSEIFDDQFSVERPDGSNFTLKIRSTKLEDSAMYFCARQQGQTDTQYFGPGTRLTVL.

Of note for this clone: The read comes to an end 3 residues before the CDR3 does, leaving the germline J gene to fill in the end. The rearrangement uses TRBV12-3 or TRBV12-4 and TRBJ2-6; D is ambiguous. The CDR3 spans 16 residues. V lost 7 bases, J lost 0 bases, and 13 bases lay in between. The CDR3: CASTPMYGSGANVLTF. The CDR3 bases that were read are TGTGCCAGCACACCGATGTACGGCTCTGGGGCCAACGTC.

With respect to this clone: Germline and junction disagree at one end, which may indicate a read error. The sequenced fragment ends 3 residues before the CDR3 boundary, so the rest is inferred from the germline J gene. The chain couples TRBV7-9 to TRBJ2-7; no definite D call. The CDR3 loop spans 11 amino acids. Germline V gene sequence: CDR1 SEHNR, CDR2 FQNEAQ (reference sequence). The part of the CDR3 DNA that was read is TGTTCCAGCAGGCGCGCCTACGAG. It encodes CSSRRAYE. The whole CDR3 protein is CSSRRAYEQYF.

To note about this clone: The DNA ends 3 residues before the CDR3 does, and the rest of the CDR3 is filled in from the germline J gene. This rearrangement joins TRBV7-2 to TRBJ1-1; D gene unclear. V was pared by 6 bases and J by 2 bases, with 10 bases between. The CDR3 spans 13 residues. Germline V CDR1 and CDR2: SGHTA, FQGNSA. The chain's CDR3 is CASSAQPNTEAFF. Incomplete CDR3 DNA: TGTGCCAGCAGTGCGCAACCCAACACTGAA.

Comments on this clone: The sequence runs out 3 residues before the end of the CDR3; the remainder is reconstructed from the germline J gene. The chain joins TRBV19 to TRBJ1-4; 7 bases line up with TRBD1. Germline V gene lookup returns CDR1 LNHDA and CDR2 SQIVND (reference sequence). This CDR3 region has 12 residues. V shed 9 bases, J shed 2 bases, and the junction held 0 bases outside the gene matches. The CDR3 region is CARTGTNEKLFF. CDR3 DNA (partial): TGTGCCAGGACAGGGACTAATGAAAAA.

With regard to this clone: The read terminates 3 residues before the CDR3 end, so the remaining end is supplied by the germline J gene. The chain carries TRBV19 and TRBJ2-5; 7 positions agree with TRBD2. CDR3 length equals 16 residues. With V trimmed by 9 bases and J by 0 bases, 13 bases remained unmatched. In germline, CDR1 is LNHDA, CDR2 SQIVND (reference sequence). The CDR3 region is CASGGTLEGYQETQYF. The part of the CDR3 DNA that was read is TGTGCCAGCGGGGGGACCTTAGAGGGGTACCAAGAGACC.

As for this clone: The read stops 3 residues short of the end of the CDR3; the missing end is completed from the germline J gene. The chain couples TRBV5-1 to TRBJ2-4; perhaps TRBD1 as D (6 bases). CDR3 length: 14 residues. The V end was cut by 2 bases, the J end by 2 bases, with 8 bases between. CDR1 SGHRS and CDR2 YFSETQ come from the germline V gene. The part of the CDR3 DNA that was read is TGCGCCAGCAGCTTACAGGGTACCAAAAACATT. This gives the protein CASSLQGTKNI. Given in full, the CDR3 is CASSLQGTKNIQYF. The whole variable domain, filled in from reference TRBV5-1 and TRBJ2-4, reads KAGVTQTPRYLIKTRGQQVTLSCSPISGHRSVSWYQQTPGQGLQFLFEYFSETQRNKGNFPGRFSGRQFSNSRSEMNVSTLELGDSALYLCASSLQGTKNIQYFGAGTRLSVL.

As concerns this clone: The read comes to an end 3 residues before the CDR3 does, leaving the germline J gene to fill in the end. This chain uses TRBV19 with TRBJ1-2; 8 bases are shared with TRBD1. The CDR3 has 12 residues. The germline CDR1 and CDR2 sequences are LNHDA and SQIVND (reference sequence). The ends lost 4 bases at V and 6 bases at J; junction bases unmatched: 1. The covered CDR3 bases are TGTGCCAGTAGTAGACAGGGGAATGGC. It translates to CASSRQGNG. The entire CDR3 sequence reads CASSRQGNGYTF.

About this clone itself: The read halts 3 residues ahead of the CDR3 end, with the missing end drawn from the germline J gene. This chain joins TRBV6-1 and TRBJ1-2; D not certain. The CDR3 is 15 amino acids. Germline-derived CDR1 and CDR2 are MNHNS and SASEGT. Trimming pared 3 bases from V and 0 bases from J, leaving 11 bases between. The CDR3 DNA, read in part, is TGTGCCAGCAGTGATCTAGACTCAGCTAACTATGGC. It specifies CASSDLDSANYG. The whole CDR3 reads CASSDLDSANYGYTF.

Details on this clone: The observed sequence ends 3 residues before the CDR3 terminus, with the missing tail filled in from the germline J gene. This rearrangement joins TRBV18 to TRBJ2-5; D unclear. CDR1 KGHSH and CDR2 LQKENI come from the germline V gene. This CDR3 is built from 16 residues. The ends were cut back, 2 bases at V and 1 base at J, with 14 bases in the middle. The covered CDR3 bases are TGTGCCAGCTCACCATCAGTGGCAACCGTCCAAGAGACC. It codes for CASSPSVATVQET. The whole CDR3 reads CASSPSVATVQETQYF.

This clone is labeled medium-sized (0.01 to 0.1%) based on frequency. The read ends 3 residues shy of where the CDR3 ends; the end is completed using the germline J gene. The gene calls are TRBV6-1 and TRBJ2-4, with D possibly TRBD1 on 6 matching bases. Trimming cost V 4 bases and J 6 bases, with 16 bases left between them. There are 15 residues in the CDR3. Germline CDR1 reads MNHNS; CDR2 reads SASEGT. The CDR3 DNA, read in part, is TGTGCCAGCAGTGGGGACAACCGACTCGGAAACATT. Its translation: CASSGDNRLGNI. In full, the CDR3 reads CASSGDNRLGNIQYF.

For this clone: The read terminates 3 residues before the CDR3 end, so the remaining end is supplied by the germline J gene. The V gene is TRBV5-1, the J gene TRBJ1-2; tentatively, D is TRBD1 (6 bases). The germline V gene encodes CDR1 SGHRS and CDR2 YFSETQ. There are 17 residues in the CDR3. V lost 0 bases and J lost 2, with 17 bases in between. The part of the CDR3 DNA that was read is TGCGCCAGCAGCTTGGATATCTCGGGACATAAAAACTATGGC. Its translation is CASSLDISGHKNYG. The entire CDR3 sequence reads CASSLDISGHKNYGYTF.

The part of the CDR3 DNA that was read is TGTGCCAGCTCTCTACAGGTCCTACAGAACTCCTACGAG. Protein: CASSLQVLQNSYE. The whole CDR3 sequence reads CASSLQVLQNSYEQYF. The rearrangement uses TRBV18 and TRBJ2-7; D is perhaps TRBD1 (5 bases). Read coverage stops 3 residues before the CDR3 terminus; the germline J gene supplies the remainder. V lost 6 bases and J lost 0, with 18 bases in between. CDR3 length equals 16 residues. Germline V CDR1 and CDR2: KGHSH, LQKENI. Full variable domain (outside the CDR3, taken from reference TRBV18 and TRBJ2-7): NAGVMQNPRHLVRRRGQEARLRCSPMKGHSHVYWYRQLPEEGLKFMVYLQKENIIDESGMPKERFSAEFPKEGPSILRIQQVVRGDSAAYFCASSLQVLQNSYEQYFGPGTRLTVT.

As regards this clone: Read data end 3 residues before the CDR3 end; the end is taken from the germline J gene. This chain connects TRBV2 to TRBJ2-3; 7 nucleotides align to TRBD1. Germline V gene sequence: CDR1 SNHLY, CDR2 FYNNEI. The CDR3 consists of 14 residues. The CDR3 sequence is CASSEAQGVGTQYF. Partial CDR3 DNA: TGTGCCAGCAGTGAAGCGCAGGGGGTAGGGACG.

Points on this clone: The read finishes 3 residues shy of the CDR3 end, and the germline J gene is used to complete it. The chain employs TRBV18 and TRBJ1-2; 9 bases agree with TRBD1. Germline V gene lookup returns CDR1 KGHSH and CDR2 LQKENI. Trimming removed 4 bases from V and 2 bases from J; junction bases left unmatched: 8. The length of the CDR3 is 16 residues. The CDR3 here is CASSRETGGMNYGYTF. The sequenced CDR3 bases are TGTGCCAGCTCACGTGAGACAGGGGGTATGAACTATGGC.

About this clone itself: The junction and the germline gene differ at one end; a read error may be behind it. The CDR3 end falls 3 residues outside the read, so it is completed with the germline J gene. This same CDR3 is encoded by further DNA sequences in the sample. J is TRBJ1-3 and V is TRBV20-1, with unresolved D. The CDR3 spans 16 residues. Germline loops: CDR1 DFQATT, CDR2 SNEGSKA (reference sequence). The CDR3 loop reads CSASPVGSDSGNTIYF. The sequenced part of the CDR3 DNA is TGCAGTGCTAGTCCGGTCGGTTCCGACTCTGGAAACACG.

As for this clone: The read stops 3 residues short of the end of the CDR3; the missing end is completed from the germline J gene. The J gene is TRBJ1-2, the V gene TRBV11-2, with a possible D match to TRBD1 (6 bases). This CDR3 is 12 amino acids long. Germline CDR1 SGHAT, CDR2 FQNNGV. The covered CDR3 bases are TGTGCCAGCATTAAGGGGGGGGGCGGC. As protein: CASIKGGGG. Given in full, the CDR3 is CASIKGGGGYTF.

Concerning this clone: The DNA ends 3 residues before the CDR3 does, and the rest of the CDR3 is filled in from the germline J gene. The rearrangement links TRBV20-1 to TRBJ2-2; D is uncertain. Per the germline V gene, CDR1 is DFQATT and CDR2 is SNEGSKA (reference sequence). Trimming cost V 7 bases and J 4 bases, with 10 bases left between them. This CDR3 is 12 amino acids long. The CDR3 reads CSVRSGTGELFF. Partial CDR3 DNA: TGCAGTGTTCGCAGTGGCACCGGGGAG.

In regard to this clone: From the germline J gene comes the end of the CDR3, since the read stops 3 residues before it. The chain has TRBV19 and TRBJ2-5; TRBD1 matches 9 bases. The junction had 11 bases not matched to a gene; V was cut back by 7 bases and J by 5 bases. Germline V gene lookup returns CDR1 LNHDA and CDR2 SQIVND (reference sequence). This CDR3 has 15 amino acids. CDR3 protein: CASMGPGQGVETQYF. The sequenced CDR3 bases are TGTGCCAGTATGGGACCGGGACAGGGAGTCGAGACC.

A note on this clone: The read terminates 3 residues ahead of where the CDR3 ends, so the germline J gene completes it. The chain recombines TRBV12-3 or TRBV12-4 with TRBJ1-5; possibly TRBD1 for D (6 bases). The CDR3 extends over 13 amino acids. V lost 6 bases to trimming and J lost 3 bases, with 9 bases between them. The CDR3 protein is CASSRTANQPQHF. The CDR3 DNA, read in part, is TGTGCCAGCAGCCGGACAGCCAATCAGCCC.

The sequenced CDR3 bases are TGTGCCAGTAGTATAAGGGTCGGGGGGACCGGCGGC. Residues: CASSIRVGGTGG. The full CDR3 reads CASSIRVGGTGGYTF. The chain employs TRBV19 and TRBJ1-2; possibly TRBD1 for D (5 bases). The CDR3 extends 3 residues past the end of the read, so its final part is completed from the germline J gene. CDR3 length equals 15 residues. Germline V gene lookup returns CDR1 LNHDA and CDR2 SQIVND (reference sequence). The full variable domain, in which reference TRBV19 and TRBJ1-2 provide the parts outside the CDR3, is DGGITQSPKYLFRKEGQNVTLSCEQNLNHDAMYWYRQDPGQGLRLIYYSQIVNDFQKGDIAEGYSVSREKKESFPLTVTSAQKNPTAFYLCASSIRVGGTGGYTFGSGTRLTVV.

About this clone: The sequence runs out 3 residues before the end of the CDR3; the remainder is reconstructed from the germline J gene. The chain combines TRBV13 with TRBJ1-1, with TRBD1 as a possible D gene (5 bases). The CDR3 consists of 15 residues. Per germline, CDR1 PRHDT and CDR2 FYEKMQ (reference sequence). Trimming took off 0 bases at V and 1 base at J, with 9 bases between the two ends. The DNA read from the CDR3 is TGTGCCAGCAGCTTAGGAAGCAGGGCGAACACTGAA. Its protein product is CASSLGSRANTE. The whole CDR3 sequence reads CASSLGSRANTEAFF.

On this clone: The read finishes 3 residues shy of the CDR3 end, and the germline J gene is used to complete it. The chain employs TRBV7-3 and TRBJ1-1; D unclear. Germline CDR1 and CDR2: SGHTA and FQGTGA. This CDR3 spans 14 amino acids. CDR3 loop: CASSQHLSRAEAFF. The sequenced CDR3 bases are TGTGCCAGCAGCCAACACTTATCGCGGGCAGAA.

Details on this clone: The read terminates 3 residues before the CDR3 end, so the remaining end is supplied by the germline J gene. The V gene is TRBV5-1, the J gene TRBJ2-3; 10 bases line up with TRBD1. Germline CDR1 SGHRS, CDR2 YFSETQ. With 0 bases clipped from V and 4 bases from J, the junction kept 8 bases outside the gene matches. The CDR3 loop spans 17 amino acids. The part of the CDR3 DNA that was read is TGCGCCAGCAGCTTGGGCCTAGACAGGGGGCTCGCAGATACG. Its translation is CASSLGLDRGLADT. The entire CDR3 reads CASSLGLDRGLADTQYF.

A note on this clone: The CDR3 is cut off 3 residues early in the read; its end comes from the germline J gene. The rearrangement links TRBV18 to TRBJ1-1, with TRBD1 matching over 10 bases. This CDR3 contains 15 residues. Germline V gene lookup returns CDR1 KGHSH and CDR2 LQKENI. CDR3 loop: CASSPQTGTGETAFF. The DNA read from the CDR3 is TGTGCCAGCTCACCACAGACAGGGACAGGGGAGACA.

With respect to this clone: The read terminates 3 residues ahead of where the CDR3 ends, so the germline J gene completes it. The rearrangement joins TRBV20-1 to TRBJ1-3; tentatively, D is TRBD1 (5 bases). Germline CDR1 and CDR2: DFQATT and SNEGSKA (reference sequence). The CDR3 spans 15 residues. The V gene lost 6 bases and the J gene lost 0 bases, with 15 bases spanning the gap. This chain's CDR3 is CSAAGGKFSGNTIYF. Partial CDR3 DNA: TGCAGTGCCGCGGGGGGAAAATTCTCTGGAAACACC.

As for this clone: The CDR3 extends 3 residues past the end of the read, so its final part is completed from the germline J gene. The chain links TRBV14 to TRBJ1-4; 9 positions match TRBD1. Looked up from germline, CDR1 is SGHDN and CDR2 is FVKESK. J lost 4 bases, V lost 4 bases, and 10 bases had no gene match. The CDR3 length is 17 residues. The CDR3 DNA, read in part, is TGTGCCAGCAGCCGGGGACAGGGTACCATTTATAATGAAAAA. Its protein is CASSRGQGTIYNEK. The entire CDR3 sequence reads CASSRGQGTIYNEKLFF.